This T cell receptor (beta chain) was recovered during a study of blood T cell repertoires in COVID-19. Study context: Collection of acute and convalescent COVID-19 samples took place in the United States, Italy and Spain. Sources were T cells, B-cell-depleted T cells, or PBMCs; the material itself was cDNA or gDNA.

Germline CDR1 is LNHDA and CDR2 is SQIVND (reference sequence). After removal of 5 bases from V and 0 bases from J, the junction contained 4 bases not matched to a gene. This CDR3 contains 14 residues. Authors' data handling: Amplification from reference gene primers served as the basis for estimated nucleated cell counts. Profiling relied on immunoSEQ multiplex PCR, and the TCRdb table lists in-frame clones only, not all of them. The V and J calls and the clone size are those of that table, but D and trimming were determined from the DNA. The profile shows approximately 61,000 clones, 65% to 80% of them singletons.

This sequence joins TRBV19 and TRBJ2-7; 7 bases align to TRBD2. The TCR comes from a woman between 65 and 79 years old with acute or convalescent COVID-19. Sequenced: peripheral blood. This chain's CDR3 is CASSQRGYSYEQYF. DNA of the CDR3: TGTGCCAGTAGTCAGCGGGGTTACTCCTACGAGCAGTACTTC.